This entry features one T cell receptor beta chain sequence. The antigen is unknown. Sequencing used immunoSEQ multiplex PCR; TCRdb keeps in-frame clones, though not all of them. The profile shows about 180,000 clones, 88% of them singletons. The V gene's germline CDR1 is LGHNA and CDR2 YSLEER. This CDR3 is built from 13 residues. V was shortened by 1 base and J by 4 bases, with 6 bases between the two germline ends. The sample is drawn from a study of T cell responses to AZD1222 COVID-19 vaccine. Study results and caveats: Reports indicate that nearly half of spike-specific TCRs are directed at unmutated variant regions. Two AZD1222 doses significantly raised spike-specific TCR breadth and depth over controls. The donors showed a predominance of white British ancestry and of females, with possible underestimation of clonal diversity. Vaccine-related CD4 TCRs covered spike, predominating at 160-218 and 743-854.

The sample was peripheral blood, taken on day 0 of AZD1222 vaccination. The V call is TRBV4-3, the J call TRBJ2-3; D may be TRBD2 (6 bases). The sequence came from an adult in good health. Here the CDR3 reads CASSQGLADTQYF. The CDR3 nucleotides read TGCGCCAGCAGCCAAGGACTAGCAGATACGCAGTATTTT.